The TCR beta chain under discussion was sequenced for a study of cytomegalovirus exposure and HLA in healthy donors. CDR3 length: 14 amino acids. Between the trimmed V and J ends, which lost 2 bases and 1 base, there was a span of 10 bases. Per germline, CDR1 SGHNT and CDR2 YYREEE (reference sequence). The study ran its PCR with 60 Vbeta and 13 Jbeta primers. The assay was immunoSEQ multiplex PCR, and TCRdb's table has in-frame clones only and misses some. The data hold 100,000 to 150,000 clones, with about 73% observed a single time. Whole-study results and caveats: Exclusion as indistinguishable affected some V segments, including TRBV6-2 and TRBV6-3. Overall, around 160 TCR beta chains were annotated as cytomegalovirus-associated. A later analysis showed HLA-associated TCR beta chains outstripping equally common others in clonal expansion.

In regard to this clone: As yet, its antigen is unknown.

The clonotype comes from a woman between 40 and 55 years old in good health and CMV-seropositive. The chain joins TRBV5-4 to TRBJ2-7; D is possibly TRBD2 (6 bases). The source material was PBMCs. The CDR3 DNA sequence: TGTGCCAGCAGCTTTGGGGACTCGTCCTACGAGCAGTACTTC. Translated, it gives CASSFGDSSYEQYF. The whole variable domain, remainder taken from reference TRBV5-4 and TRBJ2-7, is ETGVTQSPTHLIKTRGQQVTLRCSSQSGHNTVSWYQQALGQGPQFIFQYYREEENGRGNFPPRFSGLQFPNYSSELNVNALELDDSALYLCASSFGDSSYEQYFGPGTRLTVT.